Below, 25 T cell receptor beta chains from the same sample are listed, as sequenced in a study of T cell responses to AZD1222 COVID-19 vaccine. TCRdb's table, derived via immunoSEQ multiplex PCR, lists solely in-frame clones and lacks some. The table has 80,000 to 85,000 clones, 75% to 95% seen once. The specimen was peripheral blood, collected 28 days after the second AZD1222 dose. The receptors derive from an adult who received the AZD1222 COVID-19 vaccine.

This chain links TRBV6-1 with TRBJ1-2; no clear D gene. The germline gives CDR1 MNHNS, CDR2 SASEGT. Trimming left V 3 bases short and J 4 bases short, with 6 bases between. CDR3 length: 12 amino acids. The CDR3 nucleotides read TGTGCCAGCAGTGACAACTCCTATGGCTACACCTTC. Encoded protein: CASSDNSYGYTF.

The rearrangement uses TRBV5-1 and TRBJ1-1; 8 bases match TRBD1. Looked up from germline, CDR1 is SGHRS and CDR2 is YFSETQ. The CDR3 totals 15 residues. J lost 5 bases, V lost 4 bases, and 10 bases had no gene match. The CDR3 sequence is CASSMGQVLKTEAFF. Here the CDR3 DNA reads TGCGCCAGCAGCATGGGACAGGTTCTAAAGACTGAAGCTTTCTTT.

The V and J genes are TRBV19 and TRBJ2-2, with D perhaps assigned TRBD1 or TRBD2 (6 bases each). V was pared by 4 bases and J by 6 bases, with 15 bases between. Germline-derived CDR1 and CDR2 are LNHDA and SQIVND (reference sequence). The CDR3 contains 15 residues. The CDR3 sequence: CASSKGGEASGELFF. The CDR3 DNA is TGTGCCAGTAGTAAGGGGGGAGAGGCCTCCGGGGAGCTGTTTTTT.

This clone was picked up a small number of times. This sequence joins TRBV6-5 and TRBJ2-7; 7 bases fit TRBD2. V was clipped by 0 bases and J by 5 bases; unmatched bases: 7. Germline loops: CDR1 MNHEY, CDR2 SVGAGI. The CDR3 is 15 residues long. The CDR3: CASSYSGEGSHEQYF. CDR3 DNA: TGTGCCAGCAGTTACTCGGGGGAGGGGTCCCACGAGCAGTACTTC.

The CDR3 region has the DNA TGTGCCAGCAGTATCCCCGGGGCATCTAAAGCTTTCTTT. This encodes CASSIPGASKAFF. The chain uses TRBV27 and TRBJ1-1, with D possibly TRBD1 on 5 matching bases. From germline, CDR1 is MNHEY and CDR2 SMNVEV (reference sequence). V lost 5 bases, J lost 9 bases, and 16 bases lay in between. The CDR3 contains 13 residues.

As DNA, the CDR3 is TGTGCCAGCAGCTTACTGGGCGGGAGGGGGACCCAGTACTTC. Protein product: CASSLLGGRGTQYF. This chain joins TRBV7-3 and TRBJ2-5; 9 bases are a match to TRBD2. CDR1 and CDR2 from the germline V gene are SGHTA and FQGTGA. V shed 2 bases and J 7 bases; nucleotides not matched to a gene: 5. The CDR3 covers 14 residues.

The rearrangement uses TRBV28 and TRBJ2-7, with D hard to call. V gave up 7 bases and J gave up 8 bases, with 12 bases separating them. The CDR3 runs 11 residues. In germline, CDR1 is MDHEN, CDR2 SYDVKM. The CDR3 DNA is TGTGCCAGCAACCAGCCTACGAAGCAGTACTTC. It yields the protein CASNQPTKQYF.

The CDR3 DNA sequence: TGTGCCACGGCCGGGACAGGGGGCTCTGGGGCCAACGTCCTGACTTTC. This codes for CATAGTGGSGANVLTF. The gene calls are TRBV24-1 and TRBJ2-6; 11 nucleotides line up with TRBD1. Losses at the gene ends were 10 bases for V and 0 bases for J; bases not matched to a gene: 4. The CDR3 consists of 16 residues. The germline CDR1 and CDR2 sequences are KGHDR and SFDVKD.

The V gene is TRBV6-1, the J gene TRBJ1-2; 7 nucleotides line up with TRBD1. This CDR3 contains 12 residues. Germline CDR1 MNHNS, CDR2 SASEGT. V was pared by 4 bases and J by 6 bases, with 2 bases of the junction left unmatched. CDR3 sequence (DNA): TGTGCCAGCAGTGGAGACAGGGATGGCTACACCTTC. Amino acid sequence: CASSGDRDGYTF.

This clone was observed once. The J gene is TRBJ2-1, the V gene TRBV7-7; D may be TRBD2 (5 bases). From germline, CDR1 is SSHAT and CDR2 FNYEAQ (reference sequence). The CDR3 loop spans 16 amino acids. V was clipped by 2 bases and J by 0 bases, with 11 bases between them. For the CDR3, the DNA is TGTGCCAGCAGCTTATCTGCTGGGAGCTCCTACAATGAGCAGTTCTTC. Protein product: CASSLSAGSSYNEQFF.

In its sample, this clone was seen once. The chain combines TRBV5-1 with TRBJ1-2; D is possibly TRBD1 (5 bases). Germline assignment: CDR1 SGHRS and CDR2 YFSETQ. The V gene lost 0 bases and the J gene lost 2 bases, with 11 bases spanning the gap. The CDR3 is 15 amino acids. The CDR3 nucleotides are TGCGCCAGCAGCTTGGCACAGGCACTAAACTATGGCTACACCTTC. This codes for CASSLAQALNYGYTF.

This clone was seen a single time. The rearrangement links TRBV18 to TRBJ2-5; TRBD2 agrees at 9 bases. Germline loops: CDR1 KGHSH, CDR2 LQKENI. V was pared by 4 bases and J by 2 bases, with 2 bases of the junction left unmatched. The length of the CDR3 is 14 residues. CDR3 loop: CASSLTSGQETQYF. The CDR3 DNA reads as TGTGCCAGCTCACTGACTAGCGGACAAGAGACCCAGTACTTC.

The chain has TRBV6-6 and TRBJ2-7; TRBD2 matches 9 bases. This CDR3 is 12 amino acids long. J lost 12 bases, V lost 2 bases, and 5 bases had no gene match. The germline CDR1 and CDR2 sequences are MNHNY and SVGAGI (reference sequence). CDR3 amino acids: CASSYASGIAYF. In nucleotides, the CDR3 is TGTGCCAGCAGTTACGCTAGCGGGATTGCGTACTTC.

The chain carries TRBV5-1 and TRBJ2-1; D not certain. With 1 base removed from V and 8 bases from J, the gap between germline ends came to 7 bases. Germline V gene sequence: CDR1 SGHRS, CDR2 YFSETQ. The CDR3 totals 12 residues. The CDR3 coding sequence is TGCGCCAGCAGCTTGCAGACGGATGAGCAGTTCTTC. This gives the protein CASSLQTDEQFF.

The chain joins TRBV6-5 to TRBJ1-3; the D gene is possibly TRBD1 (5 bases). The CDR3 length is 14 residues. Germline V CDR1 and CDR2: MNHEY, SVGAGI. Trimming left V 5 bases short and J 3 bases short, with 11 bases between. The CDR3: CASSTTDVGNTIYF. The DNA for the CDR3 is TGTGCCAGCAGTACGACAGATGTTGGAAACACCATATATTTT.

This chain joins TRBV5-4 and TRBJ1-2; D not certain. Germline V gene sequence: CDR1 SGHNT, CDR2 YYREEE (reference sequence). This CDR3 comprises 14 residues. Trimming pared 4 bases from V and 4 bases from J, leaving 14 bases between. The CDR3 sequence is CASSPPTDPYGYTF. CDR3 sequence (DNA): TGTGCCAGCAGCCCCCCGACGGACCCCTATGGCTACACCTTC. The full variable domain, completed using reference TRBV5-4 and TRBJ1-2, is ETGVTQSPTHLIKTRGQQVTLRCSSQSGHNTVSWYQQALGQGPQFIFQYYREEENGRGNFPPRFSGLQFPNYSSELNVNALELDDSALYLCASSPPTDPYGYTFGSGTRLTVV.

The V and J genes are TRBV14 and TRBJ2-1; perhaps D is TRBD1 or TRBD2 (5 bases each). In germline, CDR1 is SGHDN, CDR2 FVKESK. The CDR3 covers 15 residues. Trimming stripped 4 bases from V and 9 bases from J, with 19 bases between. In DNA form, the CDR3 reads TGTGCCAGCAGCCCAGAATTAGTGATTGGGACTGAGCAGTTCTTC. Amino acids: CASSPELVIGTEQFF.

The CDR3 DNA follows: TGTGCCAGCACCGTAGGGGCGGGAGGAACCGGGGAGCTGTTTTTT. Translating gives CASTVGAGGTGELFF. This chain links TRBV28 with TRBJ2-2; 8 bases line up with TRBD2. From germline, CDR1 is MDHEN and CDR2 SYDVKM. The CDR3 extends over 15 amino acids. V shed 7 bases and J 5 bases; nucleotides not matched to a gene: 9.

The chain carries TRBV3-1 (or the pseudogene TRBV3-2) and TRBJ2-7; D uncertain. From germline, CDR1 is LGHDT and CDR2 YNNKEL (reference sequence). The CDR3 is 14 amino acids. V lost 4 bases and J lost 0, with 10 bases in between. CDR3 sequence reads: CASSPGRNSYEQYF. The CDR3 region has the DNA TGTGCCAGCAGCCCCGGACGGAACTCCTACGAGCAGTACTTC.

CDR3 bases: TGTGCCAGCAACGACCCGTCAGGCAACACTGAAGCTTTCTTT. It encodes CASNDPSGNTEAFF. The chain joins TRBV7-9 to TRBJ1-1, with D uncertain. This CDR3 has 14 residues. Germline CDR1 and CDR2: SEHNR and FQNEAQ (reference sequence). Trimming pared 7 bases from V and 2 bases from J, leaving 14 bases between.

The chain links TRBV13 to TRBJ2-7; D not certain. In germline, CDR1 is PRHDT, CDR2 FYEKMQ (reference sequence). This CDR3 is built from 11 residues. V lost 5 bases and J 0 bases, leaving 2 bases between the germline ends. CDR3 protein: CASSHSYEQYF. CDR3 DNA: TGTGCCAGCAGCCACTCCTACGAGCAGTACTTC.

This clone was detected only once. V gene TRBV6-5 combines with J gene TRBJ1-4, with no clear D. V was trimmed by 6 bases and J by 0 bases, leaving 11 bases between them. Germline CDR1 MNHEY, CDR2 SVGAGI. This CDR3 region has 15 residues. CDR3 coding DNA: TGTGCCAGCAGGCGCACAGCTGCAACTAATGAAAAACTGTTTTTT. Its protein product is CASRRTAATNEKLFF.

The chain recombines TRBV28 with TRBJ1-2; no clear D. Germline loops: CDR1 MDHEN, CDR2 SYDVKM. This CDR3 has 15 residues. V gave up 2 bases and J gave up 0 bases, with 10 bases separating them. For the CDR3, the DNA is TGTGCCAGCAGTTTAGGGCATTCCTCTAACTATGGCTACACCTTC. Amino acids: CASSLGHSSNYGYTF.

This chain connects TRBV7-9 to TRBJ1-1; D might be TRBD1 (6 bases). V lost 2 bases to trimming and J lost 8 bases, with 12 bases between them. Germline loops: CDR1 SEHNR, CDR2 FQNEAQ (reference sequence). CDR3 length: 13 amino acids. CDR3 bases: TGTGCCAGCAGCTTATTGCAGGGGCGAGAAGCTTTCTTT. Translation: CASSLLQGREAFF. Full variable domain (missing parts from reference TRBV7-9 and TRBJ1-1): DTGVSQNPRHKITKRGQNVTFRCDPISEHNRLYWYRQTLGQGPEFLTYFQNEAQLEKSRLLSDRFSAERPKGSFSTLEIQRTEQGDSAMYLCASSLLQGREAFFGQGTRLTVV.

The chain uses TRBV3-1 (or the pseudogene TRBV3-2) and TRBJ2-7; tentative D call: TRBD2 (6 bases). The germline V gene has CDR1 LGHDT and CDR2 YNNKEL (reference sequence). Deletions cut 4 bases from V and 2 bases from J, with 15 bases between. This CDR3 has 15 amino acids. Here the CDR3 DNA reads TGTGCCAGCAGCCCGGGACTCCGGGGCCCCTACGAGCAGTACTTC. It translates to CASSPGLRGPYEQYF.